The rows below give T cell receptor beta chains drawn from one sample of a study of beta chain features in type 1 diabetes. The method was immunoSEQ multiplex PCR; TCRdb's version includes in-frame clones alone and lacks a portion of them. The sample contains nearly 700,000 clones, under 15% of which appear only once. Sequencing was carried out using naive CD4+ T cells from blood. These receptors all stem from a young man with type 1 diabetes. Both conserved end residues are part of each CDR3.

cdr3_aa: CASNPQGANNEQFF
v_call: TRBV6-6
j_call: TRBJ2-1

cdr3_aa: CASSLGRMETQYF
v_call: TRBV5-1
j_call: TRBJ2-5

cdr3_aa: CASSGRTSSYNEQFF
v_call: TRBV7-2
j_call: TRBJ2-1

cdr3_aa: CASSPPSGGESYEQYF
v_call: TRBV18
j_call: TRBJ2-7

cdr3_aa: CASSLQGANQPQHF
v_call: TRBV5-4
j_call: TRBJ1-5

cdr3_aa: CATSRDYGGPPRGYTF
v_call: TRBV15
j_call: TRBJ1-2

cdr3_aa: CASSLRRVGTGELFF
v_call: TRBV27
j_call: TRBJ2-2

cdr3_aa: CASSPDSSGANVLTF
v_call: TRBV5-1
j_call: TRBJ2-6

cdr3_aa: CASSWGRGPGNEKLFF
v_call: TRBV5-1
j_call: TRBJ1-4

cdr3_aa: CASNSLNTEAFF
v_call: TRBV25-1
j_call: TRBJ1-1

cdr3_aa: CASSISRELFF
v_call: TRBV7-3
j_call: TRBJ2-2

cdr3_aa: CATSREPSVSEQYF
v_call: TRBV15
j_call: TRBJ2-7

cdr3_aa: CASSELAEGEQFF
v_call: TRBV2
j_call: TRBJ2-1

cdr3_aa: CASSTLGQGGQPQHF
v_call: TRBV19
j_call: TRBJ1-5

cdr3_aa: CASGRDGGGPQHF
v_call: TRBV5-4
j_call: TRBJ1-5

cdr3_aa: CASSSTAPGFNYGYTF
v_call: TRBV7-9
j_call: TRBJ1-2

cdr3_aa: CASSLGGARETQYF
v_call: TRBV7-8
j_call: TRBJ2-5